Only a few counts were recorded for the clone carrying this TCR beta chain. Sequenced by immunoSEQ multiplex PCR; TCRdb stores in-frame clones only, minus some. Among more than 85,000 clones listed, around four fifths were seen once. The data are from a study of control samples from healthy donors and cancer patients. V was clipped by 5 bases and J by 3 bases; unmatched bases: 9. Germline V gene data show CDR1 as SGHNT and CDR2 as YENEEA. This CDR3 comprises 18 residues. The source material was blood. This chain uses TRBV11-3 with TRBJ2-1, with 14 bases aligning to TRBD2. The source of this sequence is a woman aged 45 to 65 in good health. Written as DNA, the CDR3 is TGTGCCAGCAGCGCTTGGACGGGACTAGCGGGAGTCTACAATGAGCAGTTCTTC. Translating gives CASSAWTGLAGVYNEQFF.